What follows is one T cell receptor (beta chain) and its context. Its antigen is not known. The data were taken from a study of shared clonotypes between healthy human individuals. Overall study: Each donor's CD4 naive and CD4 memory cells filled three plates apiece, CD8 naive two, and CD8 memory one.

Naive CD8 cells were CD45RO-negative, positively selected for CCR7, excluding terminally differentiated effector memory CD45RA+ cells. The CDR3 length is 14 residues. Looked up from germline, CDR1 is MNHEY and CDR2 is SMNVEV (reference sequence). V gave up 8 bases and J gave up 6 bases, with 20 bases separating them. Study-wide results and caveats: In several donors, roughly 5.2% of naive CD4 clonotypes appeared in common.

TCRdb's table, derived via immunoSEQ multiplex PCR, lists solely in-frame clones and lacks some. The table has about 820,000 clones, nearly 95% seen once; the top ten hold 24%. The chain couples TRBV27 to TRBJ2-7; possible D gene TRBD1, 6 bases. Sequences were obtained from naive CD8+ T cells sorted from blood. The source is a man aged 25-45 years in good health. CDR3 nucleotides: TGTGCCAGCTCTCGCGCCTCAGGGGCCGGCGAGCAGTACTTC. As protein: CASSRASGAGEQYF.